This T cell receptor beta chain was found in a study of T cell repertoires in cytomegalovirus infection. The germline gives CDR1 SGHVS, CDR2 FQNEAQ. The V gene end was trimmed by 6 bases and the J gene end by 4 bases; junction bases not matched to a gene: 1. The CDR3 loop spans 13 amino acids. At least ten counts were recorded for this clonotype. TCRdb itself ran the reads through MiXCR, one entry per CDR3 protein. The table includes about 360,000 distinct CDR3 sequences, around 18% detected once. This receptor was obtained from a human donor in good health (CMV status not recorded). Some clones in this sample may be carry-over from other donors' samples. The sample was PBMCs. The rearrangement joins TRBV7-8 to TRBJ1-5; 9 nucleotides align to TRBD1. Here the CDR3 DNA reads TGTGCCAGCAGGACAGGGGGGAATCAGCCCCAGCATTTT. Its protein product is CASRTGGNQPQHF.